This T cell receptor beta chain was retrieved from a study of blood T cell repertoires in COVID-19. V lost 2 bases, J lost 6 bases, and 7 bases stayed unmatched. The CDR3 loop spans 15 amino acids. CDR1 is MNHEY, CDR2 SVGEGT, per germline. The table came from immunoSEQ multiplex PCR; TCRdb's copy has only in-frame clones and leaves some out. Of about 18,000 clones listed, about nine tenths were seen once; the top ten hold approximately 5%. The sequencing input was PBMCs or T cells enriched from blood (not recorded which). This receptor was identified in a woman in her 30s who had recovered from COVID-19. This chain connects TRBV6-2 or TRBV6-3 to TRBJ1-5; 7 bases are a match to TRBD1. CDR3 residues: CASSYRQPGGQPQHF. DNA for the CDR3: TGTGCCAGCAGTTACCGACAGCCAGGGGGTCAGCCCCAGCATTTT.